The rows below give T cell receptor beta chains drawn from one sample of a study of blood T cell repertoires in COVID-19. Generated by immunoSEQ multiplex PCR, the TCRdb table keeps only in-frame clones and is missing some. The sample shows hundreds of thousands of clones, 85% to 90% of them seen only once. The sequenced sample was peripheral blood. The origin of the receptors is a man in his fifties or sixties with acute or convalescent COVID-19. Each CDR3 is given with its conserved first and last residue. A D gene is named only where the DNA matches it firmly. Part of the rows lack a size; the others show once, few, many or a class for expanded clones.

J: TRBJ2-2; D: NA; size: once; V: TRBV5-1; DNA: TGCGCCAGCAGCTTGGTACAGGGGAACACCGGGGAGCTGTTTTTT; CDR3: CASSLVQGNTGELFF
J: TRBJ1-3; D: NA; size: NA; V: TRBV5-1; DNA: TGCGCCAGCAGCGAATCCAGGGACTCTGGAAACACCATATATTTT; CDR3: CASSESRDSGNTIYF
J: TRBJ1-4; D: NA; size: NA; V: TRBV18; DNA: TGTGCCAGCTCACCACCACCAGCAACTAATGAAAAACTGTTTTTT; CDR3: CASSPPPATNEKLFF
J: TRBJ2-1; D: NA; size: NA; V: TRBV5-1; DNA: TGCGCCAGCAGCTTTCACATCTCCTACAATGAGCAGTTCTTC; CDR3: CASSFHISYNEQFF
J: TRBJ1-2; D: TRBD1; size: NA; V: TRBV18; DNA: TGTGCCAGCTCACCCGGGACAGGGGAGAACTATGGCTACACCTTC; CDR3: CASSPGTGENYGYTF
J: TRBJ1-6; D: TRBD1; size: NA; V: TRBV12-3/TRBV12-4; DNA: TGTGCCAGCAGTCCCGGACAGGTCGGGGCCCTCCACTTT; CDR3: CASSPGQVGALHF
J: TRBJ2-3; D: TRBD2; size: once; V: TRBV4-2; DNA: TGTGCCAGCAGCCAAGTAGGAGCGGGGGGCCTCACAGATACGCAGTATTTT; CDR3: CASSQVGAGGLTDTQYF
J: TRBJ1-6; D: TRBD1; size: NA; V: TRBV15; DNA: TGTGCCACCAGCAGAGCTCGCGGGACAGGGTCTTCACCCCTCCACTTT; CDR3: CATSRARGTGSSPLHF
J: TRBJ1-1; D: NA; size: NA; V: TRBV6-6; DNA: TGTGCCAGCAGTTACTCGAACAGGGTCACTGAAGCTTTCTTT; CDR3: CASSYSNRVTEAFF
J: TRBJ1-3; D: NA; size: NA; V: TRBV7-9; DNA: TGTGCCAGCAGCTTCGGTGACAGCTCTGGAAACACCATATATTTT; CDR3: CASSFGDSSGNTIYF
J: TRBJ1-1; D: NA; size: NA; V: TRBV19; DNA: TGTGCCAGTAGTATGCGAAAGACGACTTGGGCTTTCTTT; CDR3: CASSMRKTTWAFF
J: TRBJ1-1; D: TRBD1; size: NA; V: TRBV20-1; DNA: TGCAGCGGGACAGACGCTGAAGCTTTCTTT; CDR3: CSGTDAEAFF
J: TRBJ1-4; D: NA; size: NA; V: TRBV5-1; DNA: TGCGCCAGCAGCGCCCAGGGGCCTGGGGATTTAAATGAAAAACTGTTTTTT; CDR3: CASSAQGPGDLNEKLFF
J: TRBJ1-1; D: NA; size: NA; V: TRBV27; DNA: TGTGCCAGCAGTTCCGGACAGCCCCAGAACACTGAAGCTTTCTTT; CDR3: CASSSGQPQNTEAFF
J: TRBJ2-7; D: TRBD2; size: NA; V: TRBV5-4; DNA: TGTGCCAGCAGCTCATTAGCGGGGGGGTTACCTGGCGAGCAGTACTTC; CDR3: CASSSLAGGLPGEQYF
J: TRBJ1-3; D: NA; size: NA; V: TRBV6-5; DNA: TGTGCCAGCAGTTCGAGCGGAAGCTCTGGAAACACCATATATTTT; CDR3: CASSSSGSSGNTIYF
J: TRBJ1-4; D: TRBD1; size: NA; V: TRBV3-1/TRBV3-2; DNA: TGTGCCAGCAGCCAAACGGGGACAGGGGAAAAACTGTTTTTT; CDR3: CASSQTGTGEKLFF
J: TRBJ1-2; D: NA; size: once; V: TRBV4-1; DNA: TGCGCCAGCAGCCAAGTGACACCCCGGTTGTCAAATGGCTACACCTTC; CDR3: CASSQVTPRLSNGYTF
J: TRBJ2-3; D: NA; size: NA; V: TRBV5-8; DNA: TGTGCCAGCAGCTTGAGAGGGGGTACAGATACGCAGTATTTT; CDR3: CASSLRGGTDTQYF
J: TRBJ1-6; D: NA; size: NA; V: TRBV6-5; DNA: TGTGCCAGCAGTTACACCCGACAGTATTCACCCCTCCACTTT; CDR3: CASSYTRQYSPLHF
J: TRBJ1-2; D: NA; size: NA; V: TRBV6-5; DNA: TGTGCCAGCCTCTGGGACGGGGGGCTAAATGGCTACACCTTC; CDR3: CASLWDGGLNGYTF
J: TRBJ2-6; D: NA; size: NA; V: TRBV19; DNA: TGTGCCAGTGGCCAGGGTAACCACAGGGCTGGGGCCAACGTCCTGACTTTC; CDR3: CASGQGNHRAGANVLTF
J: TRBJ2-5; D: NA; size: NA; V: TRBV5-5; DNA: TGTGCCAGCAGCTTGCTATCTCCAGAGACCCAGTACTTC; CDR3: CASSLLSPETQYF